The entry below describes one TCR beta chain. This clone was picked up one time. Its antigen is unknown. No much larger clonotype is one base removed from it; base qualities were not supplied. The CDR3 measures 17 amino acids from cysteine to phenylalanine. Only the CDR3 part of the read is kept: 51 bases, read in frame from the first base. V and J lose 3 bases and 2 bases, and a span of 16 bases separates them. CDR1 KGHSH and CDR2 LQKENI are derived from the germline V gene. This sample stems from a study of siplizumab effects on memory and regulatory T cells (dated by TCRdb to about 2019). At the level of the whole study: The effect of the anti-CD2 antibody siplizumab on alloreactive T-cell subsets was examined in allogeneic mixed lymphocyte reactions constructed from human PBMCs. Study-wide findings and limitations: Among mappable alloreactive CD4+ clones, an average Treg-derived fraction of around 71% was observed with siplizumab, compared with more than 25% in control reactions. Because sequences below about 10^-5 frequency were poorly captured, only a minor fraction of alloreactive clones could be mapped to unstimulated subsets. Whether proliferating Tregs from siplizumab cultures were suppressive was not functionally confirmed. Unstimulated naive T cells appeared to be more diverse than memory T cells, and naive cells seemed to make a substantial contribution to the alloresponse. Roughly 80-97% of proliferating CD4+ or CD8+ clones could not be assigned a naive or memory phenotype. Siplizumab significantly reduced the cumulative frequency of alloreactive sequences traceable to unstimulated CD4+ memory T cells.

Sorted unstimulated T cells, along with proliferating T cells recovered from mixed lymphocyte reactions, underwent TCRbeta CDR3 sequencing. Fresh whole blood from about 11 HLA-typed healthy donors was used as the source from which PBMCs were isolated. Preparation of the library involved the immunoSEQ multiplex PCR assay. The deep sequencing platform assayed approximately 100,000 TCR templates per sample. Genomic DNA extracted from sorted T cells was used for TCRbeta CDR3 sequencing. The source study handled its data this way. The R programming language was used for clonal analysis of TCRbeta CDR3 data. Alloreactive CD4+ and CD8+ clones were defined by comparing unstimulated samples with post-reaction CFSE-low samples. By matching sequences to the repertoires of sorted unstimulated Treg and non-Treg cells, each alloreactive CD4+ clone was assigned a regulatory or non-regulatory origin. TCRdb retrieved this table from immuneACCESS and kept in-frame rearrangements only. Not all clones are present; in checked studies, unresolved V genes account for under half, and no reason is known for the remainder. V, J and clone size derive from that table, while D and trimming were established from the DNA sequence. This sample has about 85,000 clones in its table, and approximately 95% of those were observed once. The ten largest clones capture about a fifth of the sample.

This sequence was found in a human donor in good health. The chain was built from TRBV18 and TRBJ2-2, and possibly TRBD2, on 5 matching bases. Specimen: CD8+ T cells sorted from blood. The nucleotides are TGTGCCAGCTCACCTTCCATAGGGCGGACTAACACCGGGGAGCTGTTTTTT. This encodes CASSPSIGRTNTGELFF.